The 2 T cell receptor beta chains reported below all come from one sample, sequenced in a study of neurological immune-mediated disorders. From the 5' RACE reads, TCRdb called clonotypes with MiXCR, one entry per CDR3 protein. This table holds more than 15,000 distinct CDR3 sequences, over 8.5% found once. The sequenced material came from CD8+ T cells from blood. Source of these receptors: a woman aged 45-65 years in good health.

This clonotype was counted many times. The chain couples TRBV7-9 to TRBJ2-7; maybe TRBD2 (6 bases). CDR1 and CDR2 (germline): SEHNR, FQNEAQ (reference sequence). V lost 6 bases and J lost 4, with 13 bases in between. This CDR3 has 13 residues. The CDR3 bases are TGTGCCAGCAGGGGACCGGAGGGTTACGAGCAGTACTTC. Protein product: CASRGPEGYEQYF.

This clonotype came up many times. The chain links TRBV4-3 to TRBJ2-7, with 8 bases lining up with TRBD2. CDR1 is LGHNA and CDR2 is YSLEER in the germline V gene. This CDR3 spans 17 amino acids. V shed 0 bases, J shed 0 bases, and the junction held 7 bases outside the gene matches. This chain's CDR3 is CASSQDSAGVSSYEQYF. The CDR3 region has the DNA TGCGCCAGCAGCCAAGATTCAGCGGGAGTGAGCTCCTACGAGCAGTACTTC.